This T cell receptor beta chain was obtained from a study of T cells in Graves' hyperthyroidism and ophthalmopathy. Study-wide results and limits: A median around 6.8 months before onset, the model predicted ophthalmopathy. Most thyroid clonotypes that were expanded above 0.001 also turned up in blood.

On this clonotype itself: Its target is unknown.

Amplification of TCR beta CDR3 regions used RNA as the template. The HTBI set primed first-round TCR CDR3 RT-PCR. MiXCR, run by TCRdb on the multiplex PCR reads, gives a single entry per CDR3 protein. The sample gives around 610,000 distinct CDR3 sequences, roughly 14% of which show up once; around 4.1% is in the top ten. A NOSPECS grade of at least 4, a Clinical Activity Score of at least 3 and duration under 3 months were recorded in ophthalmopathy patients. PBMCs stemmed from 10 ml fresh peripheral blood. This clonotype originated in a woman aged 35 to 49 with Graves' ophthalmopathy. The sequenced sample was blood.

The CDR3 loop is CASSEGQGRMKGTEAFF. CDR3 nucleotides: TGTGCCAGCAGCGAAGGACAGGGTAGGATGAAAGGCACTGAAGCTTTCTTT. This sequence joins TRBV14 and TRBJ1-1, with 8 bases aligning to TRBD1. V was clipped by 5 bases and J by 4 bases; unmatched bases: 15. The CDR3 extends over 17 amino acids. Germline loops: CDR1 SGHDN, CDR2 FVKESK.